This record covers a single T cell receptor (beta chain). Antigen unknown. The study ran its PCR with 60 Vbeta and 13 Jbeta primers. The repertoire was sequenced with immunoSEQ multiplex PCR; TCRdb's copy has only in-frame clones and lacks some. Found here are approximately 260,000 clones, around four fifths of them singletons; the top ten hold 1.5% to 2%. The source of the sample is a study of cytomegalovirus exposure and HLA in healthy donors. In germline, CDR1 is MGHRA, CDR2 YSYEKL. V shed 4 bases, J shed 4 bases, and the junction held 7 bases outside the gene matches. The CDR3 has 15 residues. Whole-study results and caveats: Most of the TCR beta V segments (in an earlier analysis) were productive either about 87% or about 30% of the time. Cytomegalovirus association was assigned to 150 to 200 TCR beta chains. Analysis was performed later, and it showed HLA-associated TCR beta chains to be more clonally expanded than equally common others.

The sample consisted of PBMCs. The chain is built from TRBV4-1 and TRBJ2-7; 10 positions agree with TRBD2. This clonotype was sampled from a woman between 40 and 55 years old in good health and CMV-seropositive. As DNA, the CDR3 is TGCGCCAGCAGCCGTGATATAGCGGGAGGTTACGAGCAGTACTTC. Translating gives CASSRDIAGGYEQYF.